The 19 T cell receptor beta chains presented below share a single source sample, sequenced in a study of blood T cell repertoires in COVID-19 (dated by TCRdb to between 2020 and 2021). Libraries were constructed by the immunoSEQ multiplex PCR assay. TCRdb retrieved this table from immuneACCESS and kept in-frame rearrangements only. Not all clones are present; in checked studies, unresolved V genes account for under half, and no reason is known for the remainder. In all, the sample holds about 59,000 clones, and more than 85% of those were seen once. The biggest ten clones account for approximately 5.1% of the sample. The sequencing input was peripheral blood. These receptor sequences come from a man older than 75 in a cohort sampled during active COVID-19.

This clone was detected many times. The V call is TRBV19, the J call TRBJ1-5; 9 nucleotides align to TRBD1. V was pared by 1 base and J by 6 bases, with 4 bases of the junction left unmatched. Germline V CDR1 and CDR2: LNHDA, SQIVND (reference sequence). This CDR3 has 15 residues. The CDR3 loop reads CASSIVQGAGQPQHF. CDR3 in DNA: TGTGCCAGTAGTATAGTACAGGGGGCCGGTCAGCCCCAGCATTTT.

This sequence joins TRBV27 and TRBJ1-2; D might be TRBD1 (5 bases). V lost 6 bases to trimming and J lost 3 bases, with 11 bases between them. Germline lookup yields CDR1 MNHEY and CDR2 SMNVEV (reference sequence). The CDR3 runs 13 residues. CDR3 in DNA: TGTGCCAGCAGCCTCGACAGACACTATGGCTACACCTTC. It codes for CASSLDRHYGYTF.

CDR3 amino acids: CASSSGQGAVTEAFF. DNA for the CDR3: TGTGCCAGCAGCTCCGGACAGGGGGCGGTGACTGAAGCTTTCTTT. The chain couples TRBV7-9 to TRBJ1-1; 11 bases align to TRBD1. The germline gives CDR1 SEHNR, CDR2 FQNEAQ (reference sequence). Germline trimming cut 4 bases from V and 5 bases from J; bases unmatched to any gene: 6. The CDR3 sequence is 15 residues long. Complete variable domain (other parts from reference TRBV7-9 and TRBJ1-1): DTGVSQNPRHKITKRGQNVTFRCDPISEHNRLYWYRQTLGQGPEFLTYFQNEAQLEKSRLLSDRFSAERPKGSFSTLEIQRTEQGDSAMYLCASSSGQGAVTEAFFGQGTRLTVV.

The chain uses TRBV24-1 and TRBJ2-3; perhaps TRBD1 as D (6 bases). Germline CDR1 KGHDR, CDR2 SFDVKD. The CDR3 runs 16 residues. Trimming stripped 2 bases from V and 0 bases from J, with 11 bases between. CDR3 sequence (DNA): TGTGCCACCAGTGATTCAGGGGCCCCTAGCACAGATACGCAGTATTTT. Its protein is CATSDSGAPSTDTQYF.

This clone was observed once. The chain has TRBV4-3 and TRBJ1-1, with 9 nucleotides matching TRBD1. The J segment lost 5 bases and the V segment lost 0 bases, leaving 1 base of the junction unmatched. The germline gives CDR1 LGHNA, CDR2 YSLEER. The CDR3 spans 14 residues. The CDR3: CASSQDDRGTEAFF. The DNA of the CDR3 is TGCGCCAGCAGCCAAGACGACAGGGGGACTGAAGCTTTCTTT.

This chain joins TRBV7-9 and TRBJ1-5; TRBD1 agrees at 10 bases. V was clipped by 4 bases and J by 1 base; unmatched bases: 10. This CDR3 has 18 amino acids. Germline assignment: CDR1 SEHNR and CDR2 FQNEAQ (reference sequence). The CDR3 DNA follows: TGTGCCAGCAGCTCGACAGGGGGCGGGGAGAGGAGCAATCAGCCCCAGCATTTT. Amino acids: CASSSTGGGERSNQPQHF.

The V and J genes are TRBV6-5 and TRBJ1-1; 7 bases are shared with TRBD1. CDR3 size: 13 residues. Germline CDR1 is MNHEY and CDR2 is SVGAGI. Trimming removed 6 bases from V and 7 bases from J; junction bases left unmatched: 8. The CDR3 here is CASRAPAGGEAFF. CDR3 coding DNA: TGTGCCAGCAGGGCCCCTGCAGGGGGTGAAGCTTTCTTT.

V and J are TRBV19 and TRBJ2-2; 8 positions match TRBD1. The germline CDR1 and CDR2 sequences are LNHDA and SQIVND (reference sequence). J gave up 6 bases and V 6 bases, and 6 bases lay outside the gene matches. The CDR3 totals 14 residues. The CDR3 nucleotides are TGTGCCAGTAGCCCCGGACAGGGAGCCGGGGAGCTGTTTTTT. Translation gives CASSPGQGAGELFF. Filled out from reference TRBV19 and TRBJ2-2, the complete variable domain reads DGGITQSPKYLFRKEGQNVTLSCEQNLNHDAMYWYRQDPGQGLRLIYYSQIVNDFQKGDIAEGYSVSREKKESFPLTVTSAQKNPTAFYLCASSPGQGAGELFFGEGSRLTVL.

The rearrangement joins TRBV6-6 to TRBJ1-2; D gene unclear. The V end was cut by 9 bases, the J end by 0 bases, with 14 bases between. The CDR3 is made up of 14 amino acids. Germline CDR1 reads MNHNY; CDR2 reads SVGAGI (reference sequence). The CDR3 sequence: CASTTGSSNYGYTF. CDR3 sequence (DNA): TGTGCCAGTACCACCGGGTCCTCTAACTATGGCTACACCTTC.

This sequence joins TRBV30 and TRBJ1-1; no firm D call. With 0 bases removed from V and 7 bases from J, the gap between germline ends came to 12 bases. This CDR3 is 13 amino acids long. The germline CDR1 and CDR2 sequences are GTSNPN and SVGIG (reference sequence). The CDR3 protein is CAWSVQSKSEAFF. CDR3 nucleotide sequence: TGTGCCTGGAGTGTACAGTCAAAAAGTGAAGCTTTCTTT. Supplemented by reference TRBV30 and TRBJ1-1, the full variable domain reads SQTIHQWPATLVQPVGSPLSLECTVEGTSNPNLYWYRQAAGRGLQLLFYSVGIGQISSEVPQNLSASRPQDRQFILSSKKLLLSDSGFYLCAWSVQSKSEAFFGQGTRLTVV.

Only one count was recorded for this clone. The V gene is TRBV9, the J gene TRBJ2-1, with 10 bases identical to TRBD2. Trimming cost V 0 bases and J 7 bases; bases outside gene matches: 10. This CDR3 region has 17 residues. The germline CDR1 and CDR2 sequences are SGDLS and YYNGEE. The CDR3 loop is CASSVEVGTSVRNEQFF. CDR3 bases: TGTGCCAGCAGCGTAGAGGTGGGGACTAGCGTACGGAATGAGCAGTTCTTC. Together with reference TRBV9 and TRBJ2-1, the CDR3 gives the full variable domain: DSGVTQTPKHLITATGQRVTLRCSPRSGDLSVYWYQQSLDQGLQFLIQYYNGEERAKGNILERFSAQQFPDLHSELNLSSLELGDSALYFCASSVEVGTSVRNEQFFGPGTRLTVL.

This chain joins TRBV25-1 and TRBJ1-1; a possible D gene is TRBD1 (6 bases). V was trimmed by 4 bases and J by 1 base, leaving 13 bases between them. The CDR3 runs to 15 residues. Germline V CDR1 and CDR2: MGHDK, SYGVNS. The CDR3 spells CASSAWDTSNTEAFF. The CDR3 DNA sequence: TGTGCCAGCAGTGCCTGGGACACTTCGAACACTGAAGCTTTCTTT.

As for this clone: The junction and the germline gene differ at one end; a read error may be behind it. This rearrangement joins TRBV7-7 to TRBJ2-3; D is perhaps TRBD2 (6 bases). This CDR3 region has 15 residues. CDR1 is SSHAT and CDR2 is FNYEAQ in the germline V gene (reference sequence). CDR3 bases: TGTGCTAGCAGCTTAGGGCTAGCGAGCACAGATACGCAGTATTTT. Protein product: CASSLGLASTDTQYF.

By share of the sample, this clone is medium-sized. The CDR3 protein is CASSVGGATNEKLFF. DNA of the CDR3: TGTGCCAGCAGCGTAGGGGGAGCAACTAATGAAAAACTGTTTTTT. This chain joins TRBV9 and TRBJ1-4; D is undetermined. Germline-derived CDR1 and CDR2 are SGDLS and YYNGEE. The CDR3 loop spans 15 amino acids. With 0 bases removed from V and 0 bases from J, the gap between germline ends came to 6 bases.

This chain's CDR3 is CASSSTNRRTEAFF. As DNA, the CDR3 is TGTGCCAGCAGCTCCACGAATAGGCGGACTGAAGCTTTCTTT. The chain recombines TRBV11-3 with TRBJ1-1; D is unresolved. CDR1 is SGHNT and CDR2 is YENEEA in the germline V gene. The CDR3 consists of 14 residues. The V gene lost 4 bases and the J gene lost 5 bases, with 14 bases spanning the gap.

This chain joins TRBV18 and TRBJ2-7, with TRBD2 matching 10 bases. Germline trimming cut 3 bases from V and 3 bases from J; bases unmatched to any gene: 8. This CDR3 is 16 amino acids long. The germline gives CDR1 KGHSH, CDR2 LQKENI. In DNA form, the CDR3 reads TGTGCCAGCTCACCCCACCCTCCTAGCGGGAGCTACGAGCAGTACTTC. Its translation is CASSPHPPSGSYEQYF.

The chain uses TRBV7-2 and TRBJ2-7; 9 nucleotides line up with TRBD2. Germline values: CDR1 SGHTA, CDR2 FQGNSA. The CDR3 totals 15 residues. The V gene end was trimmed by 5 bases and the J gene end by 2 bases; junction bases not matched to a gene: 7. The CDR3 bases are TGTGCCAGCAGCACTCAGCGGGGGGCCACCTACGAGCAGTACTTC. This sequence encodes CASSTQRGATYEQYF.

This clone came up a few times. The chain uses TRBV9 and TRBJ2-1, with TRBD2 matching over 8 bases. After removal of 6 bases from V and 6 bases from J, the junction contained 11 bases not matched to a gene. The CDR3 is 15 amino acids. Germline V gives CDR1 SGDLS, CDR2 YYNGEE. The CDR3 loop reads CASTPGLAGRNEQFF. In DNA form, the CDR3 reads TGTGCCAGCACCCCCGGATTAGCGGGGCGCAATGAGCAGTTCTTC.

The V and J genes are TRBV6-2 or TRBV6-3 and TRBJ2-1; D perhaps matches TRBD1 (5 bases). Germline assignment: CDR1 MNHEY and CDR2 SVGEGT. This CDR3 is 16 amino acids long. Deletions cut 1 base from V and 3 bases from J, with 13 bases between. The CDR3 bases are TGTGCCAGCAGTTACTATCCAGGGCCAGGCTACAATGAGCAGTTCTTC. Its translation: CASSYYPGPGYNEQFF.